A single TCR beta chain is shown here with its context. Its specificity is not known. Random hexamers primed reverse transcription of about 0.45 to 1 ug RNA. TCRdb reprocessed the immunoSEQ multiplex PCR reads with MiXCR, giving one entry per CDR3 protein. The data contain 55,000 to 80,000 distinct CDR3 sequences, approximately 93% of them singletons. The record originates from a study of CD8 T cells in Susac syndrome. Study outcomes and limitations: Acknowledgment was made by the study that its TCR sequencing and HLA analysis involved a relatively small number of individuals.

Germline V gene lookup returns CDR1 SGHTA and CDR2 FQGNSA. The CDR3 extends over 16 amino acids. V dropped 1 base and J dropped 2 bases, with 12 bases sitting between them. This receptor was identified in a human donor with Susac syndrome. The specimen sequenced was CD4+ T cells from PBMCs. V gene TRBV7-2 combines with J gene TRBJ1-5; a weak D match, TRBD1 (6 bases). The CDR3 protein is CASSLVGTGRNQPQHF. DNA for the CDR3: TGTGCCAGCAGCTTAGTAGGAACAGGGCGCAATCAGCCCCAGCATTTT.